Below are 24 T cell receptor beta chains sequenced from a single sample in a study of T cells after somatic rescue of genetic block. The data were produced by immunoSEQ multiplex PCR, yet TCRdb's version contains in-frame clones alone and is incomplete. The sample lists 7,500 or so clones, around 80% occurring once. Sample: peripheral blood mononuclear cells (PBMCs). These receptors were taken from a boy younger than 18.

The chain is built from TRBV19 and TRBJ1-5; D remains unclear. The CDR3 runs to 13 residues. Trimming shortened V by 4 bases and J by 6 bases, and 10 bases separated the two germline ends. Per germline, CDR1 LNHDA and CDR2 SQIVND (reference sequence). CDR3 residues: CASSRTTGQPQHF. In DNA, the CDR3 is TGTGCCAGTAGTAGGACCACGGGTCAGCCCCAGCATTTT. The variable domain in full, with the rest retrieved from reference TRBV19 and TRBJ1-5, is DGGITQSPKYLFRKEGQNVTLSCEQNLNHDAMYWYRQDPGQGLRLIYYSQIVNDFQKGDIAEGYSVSREKKESFPLTVTSAQKNPTAFYLCASSRTTGQPQHFGDGTRLSIL.

The genes are TRBV19 and TRBJ2-7; no clear D. The CDR3 extends over 14 amino acids. Trimming took off 2 bases at V and 3 bases at J, with 11 bases between the two ends. Germline V gene lookup returns CDR1 LNHDA and CDR2 SQIVND (reference sequence). The CDR3 loop reads CASSIHGQSYEQYF. DNA of the CDR3: TGTGCCAGTAGTATACATGGCCAAAGCTACGAGCAGTACTTC.

This clone was seen a few times. The genes are TRBV7-9 and TRBJ1-5, with TRBD1 matching over 7 bases. CDR3 length: 16 amino acids. Germline V lookup: CDR1 SEHNR, CDR2 FQNEAQ (reference sequence). V lost 5 bases to trimming and J lost 7 bases; unmatched junction nucleotides: 14. CDR3 amino acids: CASSQDREGKGQPQHF. CDR3 nucleotide sequence: TGTGCCAGCAGCCAAGACAGGGAGGGAAAGGGCCAGCCCCAGCATTTT.

The V gene is TRBV7-9, the J gene TRBJ2-3, with unresolved D. From germline, CDR1 is SEHNR and CDR2 FQNEAQ (reference sequence). V lost 8 bases and J lost 4, with 4 bases in between. This CDR3 contains 10 residues. The CDR3 bases are TGTGCCAGCCACGCAGATACGCAGTATTTT. Its protein is CASHADTQYF.

The chain is built from TRBV18 and TRBJ2-3, with TRBD2 identical over 8 bases. The trim removed 3 bases at V and 6 bases at J, leaving 8 bases unmatched. The CDR3 covers 15 residues. Per germline, CDR1 KGHSH and CDR2 LQKENI. The CDR3 loop reads CASSPGLAGLDTQYF. The CDR3 DNA reads TGTGCCAGCTCACCGGGGCTAGCGGGTCTGGATACGCAGTATTTT.

The chain has TRBV10-3 and TRBJ2-7; D not resolved. The CDR3 totals 11 residues. Trimming cost V 6 bases and J 0 bases, with 3 bases left between them. CDR1 is ENHRY, CDR2 SYGVKD, per germline. The CDR3 spells CAIRDSYEQYF. The CDR3 DNA reads TGTGCCATCAGGGACTCCTACGAGCAGTACTTC.

In DNA, the CDR3 is TGCGCCAGCAGCTTGGGTGGAGGAGAGACCCAGTACTTC. The encoded protein is CASSLGGGETQYF. This chain joins TRBV5-1 and TRBJ2-5; possibly TRBD2 for D (5 bases). The germline V and J ends were trimmed by 0 bases and 4 bases, with 7 bases remaining between them. The CDR3 has 13 amino acids. Germline V gene sequence: CDR1 SGHRS, CDR2 YFSETQ.

This sequence joins TRBV6-5 and TRBJ2-3; D is ambiguous. The CDR3 spans 15 residues. Germline-derived CDR1 and CDR2 are MNHEY and SVGAGI. V lost 10 bases and J 2 bases, leaving 19 bases between the germline ends. CDR3 loop: CATRVAAIYTDTQYF. DNA for the CDR3: TGTGCCACAAGAGTCGCGGCCATTTACACAGATACGCAGTATTTT.

V is TRBV10-2 and J is TRBJ2-3; 7 nucleotides match TRBD2. The V gene end was trimmed by 4 bases and the J gene end by 3 bases; junction bases not matched to a gene: 4. CDR3 length equals 14 residues. Germline V gene lookup returns CDR1 WSHSY and CDR2 SAAADI. CDR3 in DNA: TGCGCCAGCAGTGTACTAGCGACGACAGATACGCAGTATTTT. It codes for CASSVLATTDTQYF.

The V and J genes are TRBV27 and TRBJ2-1; D is unresolved. Germline values: CDR1 MNHEY, CDR2 SMNVEV (reference sequence). The CDR3 contains 12 residues. V was trimmed by 5 bases and J by 8 bases, leaving 10 bases between them. Here the CDR3 reads CASSPTVYEQFF. The DNA of the CDR3 is TGTGCCAGCAGTCCCACAGTATATGAGCAGTTCTTC.

The CDR3 nucleotides are TGTGCCACCAGCAGTCCGGAGTATAATTCACCCCTCCACTTT. Amino acid sequence: CATSSPEYNSPLHF. The chain carries TRBV15 and TRBJ1-6, with no clear D. The CDR3 extends over 14 amino acids. CDR1 and CDR2 (germline): LNHNV, YYDKDF (reference sequence). The germline V and J ends were trimmed by 3 bases and 4 bases, with 7 bases remaining between them.

This chain connects TRBV11-2 to TRBJ2-3; D is undetermined. The CDR3 runs to 18 residues. CDR1 and CDR2 from the germline V gene are SGHAT and FQNNGV. With 0 bases removed from V and 0 bases from J, the gap between germline ends came to 16 bases. The CDR3 DNA sequence: TGTGCCAGCAGCTTAGATCCCCCAGTGTCGTGGAGCACAGATACGCAGTATTTT. Protein: CASSLDPPVSWSTDTQYF.

This clone was detected only a few times. This sequence joins TRBV5-1 and TRBJ1-1, with a possible D match to TRBD1 (5 bases). The CDR3 totals 15 residues. Germline V gene data show CDR1 as SGHRS and CDR2 as YFSETQ. With 3 bases removed from V and 3 bases from J, the gap between germline ends came to 15 bases. The CDR3 loop reads CASSSPLGGDTEAFF. The CDR3 DNA follows: TGCGCCAGCAGCTCCCCCTTGGGGGGAGACACTGAAGCTTTCTTT.

V gene TRBV7-2 combines with J gene TRBJ2-7; TRBD2 matches at 9 bases. This CDR3 contains 15 residues. V dropped 1 base and J dropped 2; count of bases not matched to a gene: 3. Germline V gives CDR1 SGHTA, CDR2 FQGNSA. CDR3 nucleotides: TGTGCCAGCAGCTTAGGGCTAGCGGGGCCCTACGAGCAGTACTTC. Encoded protein: CASSLGLAGPYEQYF.

The chain joins TRBV29-1 to TRBJ1-5; TRBD1 is a possible D gene (5 bases). Germline V gives CDR1 SQVTM, CDR2 ANQGSEA. The length of the CDR3 is 13 residues. Trimming cost V 5 bases and J 4 bases, with 12 bases left between them. As DNA, the CDR3 is TGCAGCGTTACACCGGGGACGAATCAGCCCCAGCATTTT. Its protein product is CSVTPGTNQPQHF. The variable domain in full, completed from reference TRBV29-1 and TRBJ1-5, reads SAVISQKPSRDICQRGTSLTIQCQVDSQVTMMFWYRQQPGQSLTLIATANQGSEATYESGFVIDKFPISRPNLTFSTLTVSNMSPEDSSIYLCSVTPGTNQPQHFGDGTRLSIL.

V is TRBV6-6 and J is TRBJ2-1, with 10 bases matching TRBD2. The CDR3 is 15 residues long. After removal of 2 bases from V and 7 bases from J, the junction contained 5 bases not matched to a gene. The V gene's germline CDR1 is MNHNY and CDR2 SVGAGI (reference sequence). CDR3 nucleotides: TGTGCCAGCAGTTACGAAGCGGGAGGGCTTAATGAGCAGTTCTTC. Residues: CASSYEAGGLNEQFF.

This clone has just a few counts. This chain uses TRBV2 with TRBJ1-1; 10 bases map to TRBD1. This CDR3 comprises 16 residues. Germline CDR1 is SNHLY and CDR2 is FYNNEI. Trimming removed 2 bases from V and 6 bases from J; junction bases left unmatched: 9. The CDR3 loop is CASSERFGQGVAEAFF. The CDR3, as DNA: TGTGCCAGCAGTGAAAGATTCGGACAGGGGGTAGCTGAAGCTTTCTTT.

This clone was seen a handful of times. This chain uses TRBV5-1 with TRBJ1-1, with D perhaps matching TRBD1 (5 bases). The germline V gene has CDR1 SGHRS and CDR2 YFSETQ. V was trimmed by 4 bases and J by 4 bases, leaving 17 bases between them. The CDR3 has 15 residues. CDR3 nucleotide sequence: TGCGCCAGCAGCCTCAGGGACCCGTGGCCCACTGAAGCTTTCTTT. The encoded protein is CASSLRDPWPTEAFF.

The rearrangement joins TRBV7-6 to TRBJ1-4; D is unclear. Germline V lookup: CDR1 SGHVS, CDR2 FNYEAQ. This CDR3 has 13 residues. V gave up 2 bases and J gave up 6 bases, with 7 bases separating them. CDR3 bases: TGTGCCAGCAGCTTACTGAGGGATGAAAAACTGTTTTTT. It encodes CASSLLRDEKLFF.

As DNA, the CDR3 is TGTGCCAGCAGCTTAGGGGCAACCGGGACAGACCCAGATACGCAGTATTTT. This sequence encodes CASSLGATGTDPDTQYF. The V gene is TRBV13, the J gene TRBJ2-3, with 7 positions matching TRBD1. Germline V gene sequence: CDR1 PRHDT, CDR2 FYEKMQ (reference sequence). The CDR3 has 17 residues. V lost 0 bases, J lost 4 bases, and 10 bases stayed unmatched.

The count of this clone is one. The chain joins TRBV4-3 to TRBJ1-2; the D is unclear. Germline V gene lookup returns CDR1 LGHNA and CDR2 YSLEER. Trimming left V 0 bases short and J 4 bases short, with 9 bases between. The CDR3 length is 14 residues. The CDR3 DNA follows: TGCGCCAGCAGCCAAGAGAACCCTGCCTATGGCTACACCTTC. This gives the protein CASSQENPAYGYTF.

The rearrangement uses TRBV11-2 and TRBJ2-1, with TRBD1 identical over 8 bases. The germline V gene encodes CDR1 SGHAT and CDR2 FQNNGV. The CDR3 sequence is 15 residues long. V trimming: 6 bases; J trimming: 8 bases; junction bases outside the gene matches: 12. CDR3 nucleotides: TGTGCCAGCAGGAGACCAGAGACAGGGGACCATGAGCAGTTCTTC. Translating gives CASRRPETGDHEQFF.

This chain links TRBV18 with TRBJ1-2; 7 nucleotides line up with TRBD1. This CDR3 comprises 13 residues. Germline lookup yields CDR1 KGHSH and CDR2 LQKENI. Trimming cost V 3 bases and J 8 bases; bases outside gene matches: 6. In DNA form, the CDR3 reads TGTGCCAGCTCACCCGACAGGGATGGCGGCTACACCTTC. It specifies CASSPDRDGGYTF. The full variable domain, in which reference TRBV18 and TRBJ1-2 provide the parts outside the CDR3, is NAGVMQNPRHLVRRRGQEARLRCSPMKGHSHVYWYRQLPEEGLKFMVYLQKENIIDESGMPKERFSAEFPKEGPSILRIQQVVRGDSAAYFCASSPDRDGGYTFGSGTRLTVV.

V gene TRBV5-4 combines with J gene TRBJ1-1, with 9 nucleotides matching TRBD1. V dropped 1 base and J dropped 6; count of bases not matched to a gene: 7. Germline V gives CDR1 SGHNT, CDR2 YYREEE (reference sequence). The CDR3 runs to 15 residues. The DNA for the CDR3 is TGTGCCAGCAGCTTGATGGGACAGGGTATTCCTGAAGCTTTCTTT. Protein: CASSLMGQGIPEAFF.